Below are 32 T cell receptor beta chains sequenced from a single sample in a study of blood T cell repertoires in COVID-19. Some clones are missing from TCRdb's copy, which holds only in-frame ones; the method was immunoSEQ multiplex PCR. Of approximately 65,000 clones listed, 88% were seen once; the top ten hold about 5%. The specimen was peripheral blood. The receptors originated from a human donor in a cohort sampled during active COVID-19.

V gene TRBV15 combines with J gene TRBJ2-7; no clear D. The CDR3 spans 18 residues. Germline V lookup: CDR1 LNHNV, CDR2 YYDKDF (reference sequence). Deletions cut 0 bases from V and 2 bases from J, with 20 bases between. Written as DNA, the CDR3 is TGTGCCACCAGCAGAGATCCCCCCAGTGAGGTGAGCACCTACGAGCAGTACTTC. Translation: CATSRDPPSEVSTYEQYF.

V gene TRBV11-3 combines with J gene TRBJ2-7; 10 bases are a match to TRBD2. J was trimmed by 8 bases and V by 5 bases; bases with no gene match: 6. The germline V gene has CDR1 SGHNT and CDR2 YENEEA. The CDR3 runs to 13 residues. The CDR3 DNA reads as TGTGCCAGCAGCAACCAACTAGCGGGAAAGCAGTACTTC. Its translation: CASSNQLAGKQYF.

The V call is TRBV29-1, the J call TRBJ1-1, with D possibly matching TRBD1 (6 bases). The CDR3 loop spans 13 amino acids. Germline CDR1 reads SQVTM; CDR2 reads ANQGSEA. Trimming stripped 6 bases from V and 4 bases from J, with 15 bases between. CDR3 nucleotide sequence: TGCAGCGTCGGTAAGGACAGCGGCACTGAAGCTTTCTTT. Protein: CSVGKDSGTEAFF.

V usage is TRBV15 and J usage is TRBJ1-1; D remains ambiguous. Germline V gene lookup returns CDR1 LNHNV and CDR2 YYDKDF (reference sequence). The V end was cut by 4 bases, the J end by 0 bases, with 9 bases between. This CDR3 spans 14 amino acids. CDR3 amino acids: CATSTYSMNTEAFF. The CDR3 DNA is TGTGCCACCAGCACTTACTCTATGAACACTGAAGCTTTCTTT.

The chain carries TRBV6-5 and TRBJ2-1, with TRBD1 matching 11 bases. Germline assignment: CDR1 MNHEY and CDR2 SVGAGI. Trimming removed 6 bases from V and 10 bases from J; junction bases left unmatched: 2. The CDR3 loop spans 12 amino acids. The CDR3 region has the DNA TGTGCCAGCAGGGACAGGGGGCACGAGCAGTTCTTC. Translation gives CASRDRGHEQFF.

The chain has TRBV18 and TRBJ2-5, with D possibly TRBD1 on 5 matching bases. In germline, CDR1 is KGHSH, CDR2 LQKENI. The CDR3 consists of 15 residues. Trimming pared 0 bases from V and 5 bases from J, leaving 13 bases between. The CDR3, as DNA: TGTGCCAGCTCACCACCCGGCAGGGTCAAGGAGACCCAGTACTTC. Protein product: CASSPPGRVKETQYF.

The rearrangement joins TRBV5-1 to TRBJ2-1; 14 nucleotides line up with TRBD2. The V segment lost 0 bases and the J segment 4 bases; nucleotides outside the gene matches: 0. CDR3 length: 16 amino acids. Germline V CDR1 and CDR2: SGHRS, YFSETQ. The CDR3 loop reads CASSLGLAGGYNEQFF. The CDR3 coding sequence is TGCGCCAGCAGCTTGGGACTAGCGGGAGGGTACAATGAGCAGTTCTTC.

This clone was counted a few times. The rearrangement joins TRBV19 to TRBJ2-1, with 8 bases fitting TRBD2. This CDR3 comprises 15 residues. Germline CDR1 is LNHDA and CDR2 is SQIVND (reference sequence). V was pared by 7 bases and J by 9 bases, with 14 bases of the junction left unmatched. The CDR3 protein is CASKRSGGGYGEQFF. Here the CDR3 DNA reads TGTGCCAGTAAAAGGTCGGGAGGGGGATATGGTGAGCAGTTCTTC.

The chain joins TRBV6-2 or TRBV6-3 to TRBJ2-7; TRBD1 agrees at 10 bases. Germline V gene data show CDR1 as MNHEY and CDR2 as SVGEGT. This CDR3 region has 14 residues. The trim removed 6 bases at V and 2 bases at J, leaving 4 bases unmatched. The CDR3 nucleotides are TGTGCCAGCAGCACCGGGACAGGGGCCTACGAGCAGTACTTC. Protein product: CASSTGTGAYEQYF.

The rearrangement joins TRBV5-1 to TRBJ2-1; 10 bases align to TRBD2. The V gene's germline CDR1 is SGHRS and CDR2 YFSETQ. The trim removed 7 bases at V and 8 bases at J, leaving 15 bases unmatched. The CDR3 runs to 16 residues. CDR3 DNA: TGCGCCAGCCGTTACGGGAGCGGGAGGGCCGCTTATGAGCAGTTCTTC. Translated, it gives CASRYGSGRAAYEQFF.

This chain connects TRBV27 to TRBJ2-3, with 10 positions matching TRBD1. CDR3 length: 17 residues. Germline CDR1 MNHEY, CDR2 SMNVEV (reference sequence). J gave up 1 base and V 3 bases, and 7 bases lay outside the gene matches. The CDR3 coding sequence is TGTGCCAGCAGTTTCCGGTACGGGACAGGGGGCACAGATACGCAGTATTTT. It codes for CASSFRYGTGGTDTQYF.

As to this clone: A junction boundary mismatches the germline segment, possibly from a read error. This sequence joins TRBV27 and TRBJ2-7; TRBD2 matches at 10 bases. This CDR3 has 15 amino acids. The germline V gene encodes CDR1 MNHEY and CDR2 SMNVEV (reference sequence). The DNA of the CDR3 is TGTGCCAGCAGATTATCTGGGACTAGCGTGGCCGAGCAGTACTTC. As protein: CASRLSGTSVAEQYF.

The chain couples TRBV19 to TRBJ1-5; D unresolved. V dropped 1 base and J dropped 7 bases, with 5 bases sitting between them. Germline V lookup: CDR1 LNHDA, CDR2 SQIVND (reference sequence). This CDR3 comprises 12 residues. The CDR3 DNA is TGTGCCAGTAGTATAGGCGGGCAGCCCCAGCATTTT. Its translation is CASSIGGQPQHF.

V and J are TRBV5-1 and TRBJ1-1, with D perhaps matching TRBD1 (6 bases). This CDR3 spans 15 amino acids. Germline V gene sequence: CDR1 SGHRS, CDR2 YFSETQ. V gave up 1 base and J gave up 0 bases, with 10 bases separating them. The CDR3 loop is CASSLRGTVNTEAFF. In DNA form, the CDR3 reads TGCGCCAGCAGCTTGAGGGGGACGGTGAACACTGAAGCTTTCTTT.

This clone came up a few times. The V call is TRBV6-4, the J call TRBJ2-3; 12 bases are shared with TRBD2. Germline CDR1 is MRHNA and CDR2 is SNTAGT. This CDR3 region has 16 residues. V lost 2 bases, J lost 6 bases, and 6 bases stayed unmatched. The CDR3 nucleotides are TGTGCCAGCAGTGACGGGCTAGCGGGGGGGCAGGATACGCAGTATTTT. Encoded protein: CASSDGLAGGQDTQYF.

In DNA, the CDR3 is TGTGCCAGCAGCCTAAGGGACTACCGATACGAGCAGTACTTC. It translates to CASSLRDYRYEQYF. The chain combines TRBV5-6 with TRBJ2-7, with TRBD2 matching 7 bases. CDR1 is SGHDT and CDR2 is YYEEEE in the germline V gene. The ends lost 4 bases at V and 4 bases at J; junction bases unmatched: 8. There are 14 residues in the CDR3. The whole variable domain, remainder taken from reference TRBV5-6 and TRBJ2-7, is DAGVTQSPTHLIKTRGQQVTLRCSPKSGHDTVSWYQQALGQGPQFIFQYYEEEERQRGNFPDRFSGHQFPNYSSELNVNALLLGDSALYLCASSLRDYRYEQYFGPGTRLTVT.

The V gene is TRBV6-4, the J gene TRBJ1-5; a possible D gene is TRBD1 (6 bases). Germline values: CDR1 MRHNA, CDR2 SNTAGT. The CDR3 covers 14 residues. Trimming took 6 bases from V and 6 from J, leaving 15 bases between them. CDR3 in amino acids: CASSPSQGFQPQHF. The CDR3 nucleotides are TGTGCCAGCAGCCCATCACAGGGATTTCAGCCCCAGCATTTT.

This clone was observed a single time. The chain couples TRBV6-1 to TRBJ1-4; 8 bases match TRBD1. Germline V gene sequence: CDR1 MNHNS, CDR2 SASEGT. The CDR3 contains 16 residues. The V segment lost 3 bases and the J segment 0 bases; nucleotides outside the gene matches: 3. The CDR3 here is CASSDRTGSTNEKLFF. CDR3 sequence (DNA): TGTGCCAGCAGTGATCGGACAGGGTCAACTAATGAAAAACTGTTTTTT.

This chain uses TRBV30 with TRBJ1-2, with D tentatively TRBD1 (5 bases). V lost 1 base, J lost 3 bases, and 15 bases lay in between. The CDR3 length is 15 residues. Germline lookup yields CDR1 GTSNPN and CDR2 SVGIG (reference sequence). This chain's CDR3 is CAWSGAGGGDYGYTF. The CDR3 coding sequence is TGTGCCTGGAGTGGGGCCGGCGGGGGGGACTATGGCTACACCTTC.

The chain carries TRBV18 and TRBJ2-1; D is possibly TRBD1 (6 bases). There are 14 residues in the CDR3. With 3 bases removed from V and 5 bases from J, the gap between germline ends came to 11 bases. Germline CDR1 KGHSH, CDR2 LQKENI. The CDR3 DNA follows: TGTGCCAGCTCACCTCCAGACAGGAACAATGAGCAGTTCTTC. It translates to CASSPPDRNNEQFF.

The chain joins TRBV7-9 to TRBJ1-2; D may be TRBD1 (6 bases). The ends were cut back, 2 bases at V and 0 bases at J, with 10 bases in the middle. Per germline, CDR1 SEHNR and CDR2 FQNEAQ (reference sequence). The CDR3 extends over 15 amino acids. CDR3 DNA: TGTGCCAGCAGCTTACAGGGGCCAGCTAACTATGGCTACACCTTC. It yields the protein CASSLQGPANYGYTF.

There are a few counts of this clone. This chain connects TRBV15 to TRBJ2-6; D might be TRBD1 (6 bases). The CDR3 length is 16 residues. With 1 base removed from V and 2 bases from J, the gap between germline ends came to 9 bases. Per germline, CDR1 LNHNV and CDR2 YYDKDF (reference sequence). CDR3 bases: TGTGCCACCAGCAGAGCTGGGGGCGCTGGGGCCAACGTCCTGACTTTC. Its protein is CATSRAGGAGANVLTF. The full variable domain, in which reference TRBV15 and TRBJ2-6 provide the parts outside the CDR3, is DAMVIQNPRYQVTQFGKPVTLSCSQTLNHNVMYWYQQKSSQAPKLLFHYYDKDFNNEADTPDNFQSRRPNTSFCFLDIRSPGLGDTAMYLCATSRAGGAGANVLTFGAGSRLTVL.

This clone was counted a single time. V gene TRBV19 combines with J gene TRBJ1-5; 8 positions agree with TRBD1. Germline trimming cut 5 bases from V and 1 base from J; bases unmatched to any gene: 4. Per the germline V gene, CDR1 is LNHDA and CDR2 is SQIVND (reference sequence). This CDR3 spans 15 amino acids. The CDR3 loop reads CASSGDRLSNQPQHF. The CDR3 DNA reads as TGTGCCAGTAGTGGGGACAGGCTAAGCAATCAGCCCCAGCATTTT.

The chain links TRBV11-2 to TRBJ1-3, with a possible D match to TRBD1 (6 bases). V lost 3 bases, J lost 1 base, and 16 bases lay in between. Germline V lookup: CDR1 SGHAT, CDR2 FQNNGV. This CDR3 region has 17 residues. DNA of the CDR3: TGTGCCAGCAGCTTCACGATTACAGGGAATTCTGGAAACACCATATATTTT. Its translation is CASSFTITGNSGNTIYF. Filled out from reference TRBV11-2 and TRBJ1-3, the complete variable domain reads EAGVAQSPRYKIIEKRQSVAFWCNPISGHATLYWYQQILGQGPKLLIQFQNNGVVDDSQLPKDRFSAERLKGVDSTLKIQPAKLEDSAVYLCASSFTITGNSGNTIYFGEGSWLTVV.

This clone has more than one count but fewer than ten. Other DNA sequences in the same sample also yield this CDR3. The V gene is TRBV19, the J gene TRBJ2-7, with D perhaps TRBD2 (5 bases). Germline CDR1 is LNHDA and CDR2 is SQIVND (reference sequence). V was trimmed by 1 base and J by 0 bases, leaving 10 bases between them. The CDR3 runs 15 residues. DNA for the CDR3: TGTGCCAGTAGTATAGCTGGCGGGCCCTCCTACGAGCAGTACTTC. Its protein is CASSIAGGPSYEQYF. The whole variable domain, remainder taken from reference TRBV19 and TRBJ2-7, is DGGITQSPKYLFRKEGQNVTLSCEQNLNHDAMYWYRQDPGQGLRLIYYSQIVNDFQKGDIAEGYSVSREKKESFPLTVTSAQKNPTAFYLCASSIAGGPSYEQYFGPGTRLTVT.

The CDR3 loop is CASRDSYYEQYF. The CDR3 DNA sequence: TGTGCCAGCCGGGACAGCTACTACGAGCAGTACTTC. The chain carries TRBV6-5 and TRBJ2-7; 7 bases map to TRBD1. This CDR3 has 12 residues. The germline V gene encodes CDR1 MNHEY and CDR2 SVGAGI. With V trimmed by 8 bases and J by 3 bases, 4 bases remained unmatched.

With respect to this clone: One end of the junction varies from germline; a read error may be responsible. V gene TRBV7-7 combines with J gene TRBJ2-5; TRBD2 matches at 12 bases. CDR1 and CDR2 (germline): SSHAT, FNYEAQ (reference sequence). The CDR3 sequence is 16 residues long. The CDR3 reads CASSEELAGGLETQYF. The CDR3 DNA reads as TGTGCTAGCAGCGAAGAGCTAGCGGGGGGGCTGGAGACCCAGTACTTC.

This chain connects TRBV6-5 to TRBJ1-5; the match to TRBD1 covers 8 bases. The CDR3 loop spans 14 amino acids. V trimming: 5 bases; J trimming: 4 bases; junction bases outside the gene matches: 4. CDR1 MNHEY and CDR2 SVGAGI come from the germline V gene. The CDR3 reads CASSKTGANQPQHF. CDR3 DNA: TGTGCCAGCAGTAAGACAGGGGCGAATCAGCCCCAGCATTTT.

The chain is built from TRBV4-2 and TRBJ2-7; TRBD1 matches 7 bases. The ends lost 2 bases at V and 2 bases at J; junction bases unmatched: 6. The CDR3 extends over 15 amino acids. Germline CDR1 reads LGHNA; CDR2 reads YNFKEQ. CDR3: CASSQRTGAPYEQYF. Here the CDR3 DNA reads TGTGCCAGCAGCCAACGGACAGGCGCCCCCTACGAGCAGTACTTC.

V is TRBV7-2 and J is TRBJ1-2; D gene ambiguous. CDR3 length: 16 amino acids. Germline-derived CDR1 and CDR2 are SGHTA and FQGNSA. V was trimmed by 1 base and J by 0 bases, leaving 12 bases between them. CDR3 in DNA: TGTGCCAGCAGCTTAGGAGGGCAAAGTGCTAACTATGGCTACACCTTC. Its translation is CASSLGGQSANYGYTF.

The chain couples TRBV6-5 to TRBJ1-5, with a weak D call TRBD1 (6 bases). The V end was cut by 4 bases, the J end by 2 bases, with 12 bases between. Looked up from germline, CDR1 is MNHEY and CDR2 is SVGAGI. The CDR3 has 15 residues. The CDR3 DNA follows: TGTGCCAGCAGTTTGCAGGGGTCGGGCAATCAGCCCCAGCATTTT. Translated: CASSLQGSGNQPQHF.

There are a few counts of this clone. The rearrangement joins TRBV7-9 to TRBJ2-7; 7 nucleotides match TRBD1. This CDR3 is 15 amino acids long. Germline trimming cut 1 base from V and 0 bases from J; bases unmatched to any gene: 3. The V gene's germline CDR1 is SEHNR and CDR2 FQNEAQ (reference sequence). CDR3 DNA: TGTGCCAGCAGCTTAGGACAGGGTAGCTCCTACGAGCAGTACTTC. It is translated as CASSLGQGSSYEQYF.